This T cell receptor beta chain came from a study of blood T cells in healthy people across ages. CDR3 size: 15 residues. V lost 1 base and J 3 bases, leaving 12 bases between the germline ends. Germline V CDR1 and CDR2: SNHLY, FYNNEI. Alongside a J-beta primer mix, a sample-barcoded 5' primer served in a second PCR lasting about 7 to 11 cycles. TCRdb fed the 5' RACE reads into MiXCR, producing one record per CDR3 protein. The data hold about 1.5 million distinct CDR3 sequences, with about 42% observed a single time. Whenever a sample was processed, at least 6 million PBMCs were isolated. The sequenced sample was blood. The sequence was obtained from a woman under 30 in good health. The chain is built from TRBV2 and TRBJ1-2, with D unclear. The CDR3 loop is CASSEGSDTDYGYTF. DNA for the CDR3: TGTGCCAGCAGTGAAGGGTCCGACACGGACTATGGCTACACCTTC.